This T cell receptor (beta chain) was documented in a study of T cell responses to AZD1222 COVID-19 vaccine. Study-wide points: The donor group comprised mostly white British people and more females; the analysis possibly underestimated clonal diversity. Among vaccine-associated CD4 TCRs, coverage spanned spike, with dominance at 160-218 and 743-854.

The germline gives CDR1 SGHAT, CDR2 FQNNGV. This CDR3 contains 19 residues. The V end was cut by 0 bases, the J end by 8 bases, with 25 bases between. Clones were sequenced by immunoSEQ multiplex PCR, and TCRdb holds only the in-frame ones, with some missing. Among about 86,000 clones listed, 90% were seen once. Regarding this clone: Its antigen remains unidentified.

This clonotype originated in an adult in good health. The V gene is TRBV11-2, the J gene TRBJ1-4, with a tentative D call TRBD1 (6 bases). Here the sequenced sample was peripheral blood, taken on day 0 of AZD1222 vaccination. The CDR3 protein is CASSLDLSGEDRIREKLFF. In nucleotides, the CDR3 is TGTGCCAGCAGCTTAGATCTGAGTGGTGAAGACAGGATTCGGGAAAAACTGTTTTTT.